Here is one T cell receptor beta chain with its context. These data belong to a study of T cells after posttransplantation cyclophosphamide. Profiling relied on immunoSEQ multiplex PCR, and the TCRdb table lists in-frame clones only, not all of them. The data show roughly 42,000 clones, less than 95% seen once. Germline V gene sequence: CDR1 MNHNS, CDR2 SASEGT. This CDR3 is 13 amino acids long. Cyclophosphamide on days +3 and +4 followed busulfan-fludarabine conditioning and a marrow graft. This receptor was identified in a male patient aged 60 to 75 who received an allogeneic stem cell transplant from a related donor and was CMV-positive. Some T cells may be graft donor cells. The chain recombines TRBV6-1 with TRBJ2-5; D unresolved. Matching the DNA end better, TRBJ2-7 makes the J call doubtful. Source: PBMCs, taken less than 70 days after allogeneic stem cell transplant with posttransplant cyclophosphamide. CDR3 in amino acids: CAITSGVYYEQYF. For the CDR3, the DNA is TGTGCCATTACGTCGGGTGTCTACTACGAGCAGTACTTC.